This paragraph covers one TCR beta chain sequence. This record belongs to a study of blood T cell repertoires in COVID-19. This table comes from immunoSEQ multiplex PCR, and its TCRdb copy is limited to in-frame clones, with some not included. This table has about 230,000 clones, 88% appearing once. The study assigned cohorts using participant-reported clinical history. Participants classified as exposed had met a COVID-19 case within 2 weeks before study entry. Germline CDR1 is DFQATT and CDR2 is SNEGSKA (reference sequence). The CDR3 has 16 amino acids. Trimming at V came to 3 bases and at J to 0 bases, leaving 8 bases not matched to a gene.

Sequenced: PBMCs or T cells enriched from blood (not recorded which). The chain uses TRBV20-1 and TRBJ2-5; TRBD2 matches at 9 bases. The receptor was derived from a woman in her 30s who had been exposed to COVID-19. This CDR3 is CSASFSGGGYQETQYF. CDR3 bases: TGCAGTGCTAGTTTTAGCGGGGGAGGGTACCAAGAGACCCAGTACTTC.